This section outlines one TCR beta chain sequence together with its context. Base qualities are not recorded, but no much larger clone differs from it by a single base. These data come from a study of T cells after yellow fever vaccination (dated by TCRdb to between 2018 and 2020). As for the study more broadly: The SMART-Seq v4 Ultra Low Input RNA kit was used to prepare libraries from fractions with low cell numbers. Two healthy male donors, one aged 18 to 30 and one aged 30 to 40 years, made up the cohort. Blood samples were taken at several timepoints before and after primary and secondary immunization, and bulk PBMC replicates and cell subsets were isolated. Bulk TCR alpha and beta repertoires were sequenced longitudinally to track T-cell clones before and after primary and booster YFV17D yellow fever vaccination.

In the paper's terms, the treatment or condition label means: live attenuated yellow fever vaccine strain. PBMCs were isolated from peripheral blood using a standard Ficoll-Paque protocol. Epitope-specific CD8 T cells were sorted with a dextramer loaded with the yellow fever NS4B epitope peptide, and anti-CD3 and anti-CD8 staining was applied. RNA was extracted with TriZol from bulk PBMCs, CD4 and CD8 fractions, and dextramer-positive and dextramer-negative fractions. TCR cDNA was made using 5'RACE template switching, a step that added a universal primer site and unique molecular identifiers. Priming for cDNA synthesis came from both the TCR alpha and TCR beta constant segments. Two PCR steps were used to amplify libraries, with sample barcodes and sequencing adapters being added in the second step. Sequencing of libraries was done on Illumina HiSeq 2500 (2x100 bp) or NovaSeq (2x150 bp). The study's own analysis went as follows. MIGEC handled demultiplexing of reads and collapsing into UMI consensus sequences, while MiXCR performed V(D)J alignment. Using edgeR on replicate PBMC samples, clonotypes were called vaccine-responding if FDR was below 0.01 and the log2 fold change was above 5 up to day 15. CD4 or CD8 identity was assigned to each bulk clonotype according to whether the clonotype was present at higher abundance in the sequenced CD4 repertoire or the sequenced CD8 repertoire. NS4B-specific clonotypes were defined as those at least 10-fold enriched in dextramer-positive over dextramer-negative fractions; CD4-biased clonotypes were excluded. TCRdb trimmed the raw reads at Q25, called clones with MiXCR and kept productive beta chains. Rows matching on CDR3 protein sequence are summarized as one entry with the most common DNA and genes. V and J calls and clone size were set by TCRdb, not the authors. For this sample the table gives more than 65,000 distinct CDR3 sequences, of which more than 10% were detected only once. The leading ten clones occupy under 30% of the sample.

Results the study describes overall, beyond this receptor: A small fraction of clonotypes appeared in both the CD4 and CD8 compartments, likely as a result of convergent recombination. After the booster, most clones that had expanded after primary vaccination were detected again (approximately 95% of CD4 and around nine tenths of CD8), suggesting broad maintenance of memory. The secondary T-cell response was weaker than the primary response but faster, peaking on day 5 instead of day 15. Because abundant contaminating clonotypes from the bulk population could be contained in FACS-sorted repertoires, computational filtering was required. Because only two donors were included in the study, the extent to which the findings can be generalized is limited.

This TCR came from a man between 18 and 35 years old who received the YFV17D yellow fever vaccine. Sample: CD8+ T cells not binding an NS4B(214-222) dextramer, sorted from PBMCs, taken more than 20 days after the first yellow fever vaccination. The intended sense of this specimen's cell subset or site label: NS4B epitope dextramer-negative CD8 T cells.

The sequence in DNA is TGTGCCAGCAGTTCCCGGGTCGGGTTACTCGACTACGAGCAGTACGTC. It specifies CASSSRVGLLDYEQYV. The sequence joins TRBV6-5 to TRBJ2-7; no D gene is confidently identified. CDR1 and CDR2 (MNHEY, SVGAGI) derive from the germline V gene. The CDR3 has 16 amino acids, counting the end cysteine and valine. Only the CDR3 part of the read is kept: 48 bases, read in frame from the first base. The junction carries 19 bases between V and J, which are trimmed by 4 bases and 3 bases respectively.